Below, 11 T cell receptor beta chains from the same sample are listed, as sequenced in a study of OX40 agonist ivuxolimab in advanced cancers. Profiled with immunoSEQ multiplex PCR; TCRdb holds only in-frame clones, not every one. Of about 71,000 clones listed, around 84% are singletons. This material consisted of CD4+ or CD8+ T cells sorted from blood, taken in a trial of the OX40 agonist ivuxolimab. These receptors all stem from an adult with an advanced solid tumor such as melanoma, head and neck, liver or kidney cancer.

The CDR3 DNA follows: TGTGCCACCAGCAGAGCTGCAGGGCTAGCGGGATCTGAGCAGTTCTTC. It specifies CATSRAAGLAGSEQFF. This chain uses TRBV15 with TRBJ2-1; TRBD2 matches 9 bases. V trimming: 1 base; J trimming: 9 bases; junction bases outside the gene matches: 10. Germline CDR1 LNHNV, CDR2 YYDKDF (reference sequence). The CDR3 has 16 residues.

CDR3 in amino acids: CASSLEGTPNSPLHF. The CDR3 DNA reads as TGCGCCAGCAGCTTGGAGGGGACACCAAATTCACCCCTCCACTTT. This rearrangement joins TRBV5-1 to TRBJ1-6; D is possibly TRBD1 (6 bases). The V end lost 0 bases, the J end lost 7 bases, and 11 bases lay between the germline ends. There are 15 residues in the CDR3. CDR1 is SGHRS and CDR2 is YFSETQ in the germline V gene.

This rearrangement joins TRBV7-9 to TRBJ2-5; 7 bases agree with TRBD1. CDR3 size: 12 residues. V shed 5 bases, J shed 9 bases, and the junction held 6 bases outside the gene matches. Germline V CDR1 and CDR2: SEHNR, FQNEAQ (reference sequence). CDR3 region: CASSLGDRPQYF. The CDR3 DNA reads as TGTGCCAGCAGCCTAGGGGACAGACCCCAGTACTTC.

The rearrangement links TRBV5-1 to TRBJ1-2, with D uncertain. The CDR3 length is 12 residues. The V and J ends lost 5 bases and 2 bases respectively, with 7 bases between them. Germline V CDR1 and CDR2: SGHRS, YFSETQ. The CDR3 loop reads CASREGNYGYTF. The CDR3 DNA is TGCGCCAGCAGGGAAGGGAACTATGGCTACACCTTC.

This clone was detected only once. V is TRBV5-1 and J is TRBJ2-7; 13 positions match TRBD2. CDR3 size: 15 residues. The germline V gene encodes CDR1 SGHRS and CDR2 YFSETQ. Trimming cost V 3 bases and J 0 bases; bases outside gene matches: 0. The CDR3 bases are TGCGCCAGCAGCTGGACTAGCGGGAGCTCCTACGAGCAGTACTTC. Translated: CASSWTSGSSYEQYF.

This clone appeared once. This chain joins TRBV9 and TRBJ1-3; D might be TRBD1 (6 bases). This CDR3 contains 16 residues. With 0 bases removed from V and 2 bases from J, the gap between germline ends came to 12 bases. Germline V gene data show CDR1 as SGDLS and CDR2 as YYNGEE. CDR3 in DNA: TGTGCCAGCAGCGTAGATGCGGCAGGGGCTGGAAACACCATATATTTT. Translated, it gives CASSVDAAGAGNTIYF. Combining the CDR3 with reference TRBV9 and TRBJ1-3 gives the whole variable domain DSGVTQTPKHLITATGQRVTLRCSPRSGDLSVYWYQQSLDQGLQFLIQYYNGEERAKGNILERFSAQQFPDLHSELNLSSLELGDSALYFCASSVDAAGAGNTIYFGEGSWLTVV.

The rearrangement uses TRBV7-3 and TRBJ2-7; D is uncertain. V lost 3 bases to trimming and J lost 0 bases, with 6 bases between them. This CDR3 is built from 13 residues. CDR1 SGHTA and CDR2 FQGTGA come from the germline V gene. The CDR3 DNA follows: TGTGCCAGCAGCTTCGGATCCTCCTACGAGCAGTACTTC. Encoded protein: CASSFGSSYEQYF.

The gene calls are TRBV5-4 and TRBJ2-5; D ambiguous. The CDR3 is 14 amino acids. Per germline, CDR1 SGHNT and CDR2 YYREEE (reference sequence). V lost 0 bases and J 2 bases, leaving 8 bases between the germline ends. The CDR3 sequence is CASSLDQIQETQYF. The CDR3 DNA follows: TGTGCCAGCAGCTTGGATCAGATTCAAGAGACCCAGTACTTC.

This chain links TRBV5-1 with TRBJ2-1; possible D gene TRBD2, 5 bases. The ends were cut back, 2 bases at V and 7 bases at J, with 13 bases in the middle. Per the germline V gene, CDR1 is SGHRS and CDR2 is YFSETQ. This CDR3 is 14 amino acids long. The DNA of the CDR3 is TGCGCCAGCAGCTTCGAGCGGTTCGGGAATGAGCAGTTCTTC. Translation gives CASSFERFGNEQFF.

The CDR3 nucleotides read TGTGCCAGCAGTGAAAACCCATCGAACTCCCTCCACTTT. It codes for CASSENPSNSLHF. The genes are TRBV6-1 and TRBJ1-6, with unresolved D. The CDR3 is made up of 13 amino acids. Germline CDR1 and CDR2: MNHNS and SASEGT. The V end was cut by 2 bases, the J end by 14 bases, with 13 bases between.

The V call is TRBV18, the J call TRBJ1-2; 9 nucleotides line up with TRBD1. The CDR3 consists of 16 residues. With V trimmed by 0 bases and J by 8 bases, 10 bases remained unmatched. Looked up from germline, CDR1 is KGHSH and CDR2 is LQKENI. In DNA form, the CDR3 reads TGTGCCAGCTCACCACCGGGACAGGGAGGCGCTTACGGCTACACCTTC. Translating gives CASSPPGQGGAYGYTF.